Sequencing of this T cell receptor beta chain was carried out in a study of immune evolution from preneoplasia to lung adenocarcinoma. The table came from immunoSEQ multiplex PCR; TCRdb's copy has only in-frame clones and leaves some out. Found here are approximately 7,200 clones, about 85% of them singletons; the top ten hold 2.5%. Concerning this clone: One end of the junction varies from germline; a read error may be responsible.

Germline CDR1 reads SSHAT; CDR2 reads FNYEAQ (reference sequence). This CDR3 comprises 14 residues. This clonotype originated in an older person with lung adenocarcinoma. The specimen sequenced was FFPE minimally invasive lung adenocarcinoma tissue. The chain links TRBV7-7 to TRBJ2-1; unclear D gene. For the CDR3, the DNA is TGTGCTAGCAGCTTAGGTGCGGAGTACAATGAGCAGTTCTTC. It yields the protein CASSLGAEYNEQFF.